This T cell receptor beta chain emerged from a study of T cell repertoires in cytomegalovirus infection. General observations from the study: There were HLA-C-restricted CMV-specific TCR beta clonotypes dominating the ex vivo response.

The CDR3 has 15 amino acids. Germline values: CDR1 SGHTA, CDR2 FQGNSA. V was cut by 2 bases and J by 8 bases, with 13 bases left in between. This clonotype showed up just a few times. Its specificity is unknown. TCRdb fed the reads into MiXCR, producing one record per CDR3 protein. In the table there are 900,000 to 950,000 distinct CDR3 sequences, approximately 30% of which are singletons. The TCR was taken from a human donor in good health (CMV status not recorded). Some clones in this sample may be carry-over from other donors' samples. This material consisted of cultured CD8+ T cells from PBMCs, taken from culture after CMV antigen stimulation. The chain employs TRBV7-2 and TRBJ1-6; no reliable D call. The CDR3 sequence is CASSLNRGQDSPLHF. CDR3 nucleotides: TGTGCCAGCAGCTTAAATCGGGGTCAAGATTCACCCCTCCACTTT.